The 18 T cell receptor beta chains below were found in one sample sequenced in a study of cytomegalovirus exposure and HLA in healthy donors. Use of 60 Vbeta and 13 Jbeta primers characterized the PCR. This table comes from immunoSEQ multiplex PCR, and its TCRdb copy is limited to in-frame clones, with some not included. This table holds 150,000 to 180,000 clones, about 83% found once. The specimen sequenced was PBMCs. The receptors stem from a woman in her forties in good health and CMV-seronegative.

V gene TRBV12-5 combines with J gene TRBJ1-1, with D unclear. CDR3 length equals 13 residues. The V gene's germline CDR1 is LGHNT and CDR2 FRNRAP. The V end was cut by 2 bases, the J end by 4 bases, with 8 bases between. The DNA for the CDR3 is TGTGCTAGTGGTTTGTCGGGTTTCACTGAAGCTTTCTTT. The encoded protein is CASGLSGFTEAFF.

This clone was recorded only once. The chain uses TRBV12-1 and TRBJ1-5. TRBV12-1 is a documented pseudogene. CDR3 size: 15 residues. The CDR3 DNA reads as TGTGCCAGCAGCTTTAATCTCCCTAGCAATCAGCCCCAGCATTTT. It specifies CASSFNLPSNQPQHF.

The chain links TRBV7-4 to TRBJ1-5, with D perhaps matching TRBD1 (5 bases). This CDR3 has 16 residues. The V end was cut by 5 bases, the J end by 1 base, with 15 bases between. Germline V gene lookup returns CDR1 SGHVT and CDR2 SQSDAQ. The CDR3 DNA follows: TGTGCCAGCAGCCATCAGGGCAGGCTAAGCAATCAGCCCCAGCATTTT. It is translated as CASSHQGRLSNQPQHF.

The V call is TRBV5-1, the J call TRBJ2-1; D not certain. The germline V and J ends were trimmed by 2 bases and 5 bases, with 8 bases remaining between them. Germline V gene lookup returns CDR1 SGHRS and CDR2 YFSETQ. The CDR3 covers 13 residues. DNA for the CDR3: TGCGCCAGCAGCTTCTCTTATCACAATGAGCAGTTCTTC. Its protein is CASSFSYHNEQFF.

The J gene is TRBJ2-7, the V gene TRBV28; 7 bases match TRBD2. The CDR3 has 15 residues. Per the germline V gene, CDR1 is MDHEN and CDR2 is SYDVKM. V trimming: 6 bases; J trimming: 3 bases; junction bases outside the gene matches: 11. The DNA for the CDR3 is TGTGCCAGCAGCGTCCTCCCTAGCGGAAGCTACGAGCAGTACTTC. Protein product: CASSVLPSGSYEQYF. Full variable domain (remainder filled in from reference TRBV28 and TRBJ2-7): DVKVTQSSRYLVKRTGEKVFLECVQDMDHENMFWYRQDPGLGLRLIYFSYDVKMKEKGDIPEGYSVSREKKERFSLILESASTNQTSMYLCASSVLPSGSYEQYFGPGTRLTVT.

This clone was picked up a small number of times. This chain uses TRBV6-1 with TRBJ2-3; 11 positions agree with TRBD1. CDR1 and CDR2 (germline): MNHNS, SASEGT. V shed 8 bases and J 6 bases; nucleotides not matched to a gene: 10. The CDR3 loop spans 15 amino acids. The DNA for the CDR3 is TGTGCCAGCCGGCCGGACAGGGGGCGTTGGGATACGCAGTATTTT. Translated, it gives CASRPDRGRWDTQYF.

This rearrangement joins TRBV28 to TRBJ2-2, with 9 bases lining up with TRBD1. CDR3 length: 13 amino acids. The trim removed 6 bases at V and 6 bases at J, leaving 2 bases unmatched. The germline gives CDR1 MDHEN, CDR2 SYDVKM. CDR3 in amino acids: CASRGQGSGELFF. DNA of the CDR3: TGTGCCAGCAGGGGACAGGGCTCCGGGGAGCTGTTTTTT.

The chain is built from TRBV7-2 and TRBJ1-5, with D perhaps TRBD1 (5 bases). The germline CDR1 and CDR2 sequences are SGHTA and FQGNSA. Trimming cost V 5 bases and J 6 bases, with 17 bases left between them. The length of the CDR3 is 15 residues. CDR3 in DNA: TGTGCCAGCAGCGATTTTACCGGGGGGAGTCAGCCCCAGCATTTT. Translation gives CASSDFTGGSQPQHF.

CDR3 region: CASSLQGENGYTF. The CDR3 DNA reads as TGCGCCAGCAGCTTACAGGGGGAGAACGGCTACACCTTC. This chain connects TRBV5-1 to TRBJ1-2; 8 bases agree with TRBD1. After removal of 2 bases from V and 8 bases from J, the junction contained 5 bases not matched to a gene. This CDR3 is 13 amino acids long. Germline V gene data show CDR1 as SGHRS and CDR2 as YFSETQ.

V and J are TRBV5-1 and TRBJ1-6, with TRBD1 matching 8 bases. This CDR3 region has 16 residues. J gave up 10 bases and V 0 bases, and 9 bases lay outside the gene matches. Germline values: CDR1 SGHRS, CDR2 YFSETQ. This CDR3 is CASSLGAGGANSPLHF. In DNA form, the CDR3 reads TGCGCCAGCAGCTTGGGGGCAGGGGGCGCAAACTCACCCCTCCACTTT.

The gene calls are TRBV7-2 and TRBJ2-7; possibly TRBD1 for D (6 bases). There are 14 residues in the CDR3. Germline loops: CDR1 SGHTA, CDR2 FQGNSA. Deletions cut 6 bases from V and 2 bases from J, with 14 bases between. CDR3 DNA: TGTGCCAGCAGTAAACAGGGAGTTACCTACGAGCAGTACTTC. Translated: CASSKQGVTYEQYF.

The chain employs TRBV11-2 and TRBJ2-7, with TRBD1 matching 10 bases. Trimming took 5 bases from V and 4 from J; bases not matched to a gene: 8. This CDR3 is built from 15 residues. Germline lookup yields CDR1 SGHAT and CDR2 FQNNGV. For the CDR3, the DNA is TGTGCCAGCAGCCCGGCCGGGACAGGGGTATACGAGCAGTACTTC. It specifies CASSPAGTGVYEQYF.

The chain is built from TRBV6-5 and TRBJ1-2; maybe TRBD1 (5 bases). From germline, CDR1 is MNHEY and CDR2 SVGAGI. Trimming removed 5 bases from V and 7 bases from J, with 20 bases in between. The CDR3 contains 15 residues. CDR3 amino acids: CASSPELQGTGGYTF. Written as DNA, the CDR3 is TGTGCCAGCAGTCCCGAACTGCAGGGTACTGGTGGCTACACCTTC.

The genes are TRBV7-9 and TRBJ1-3; 11 bases are shared with TRBD1. Germline values: CDR1 SEHNR, CDR2 FQNEAQ (reference sequence). This CDR3 spans 15 amino acids. Losses at the gene ends were 5 bases for V and 7 bases for J; bases not matched to a gene: 7. DNA for the CDR3: TGTGCCAGCAGCCTTGGACAGGGGGCAGCTAACACCATATATTTT. Translating it yields CASSLGQGAANTIYF.

This rearrangement joins TRBV19 to TRBJ1-4, with TRBD1 identical over 8 bases. Germline lookup yields CDR1 LNHDA and CDR2 SQIVND (reference sequence). The V gene end was trimmed by 3 bases and the J gene end by 7 bases; junction bases not matched to a gene: 4. This CDR3 has 14 amino acids. The CDR3 DNA follows: TGTGCCAGTAGTATTCAGGGGGCTTTTGAAAAACTGTTTTTT. It translates to CASSIQGAFEKLFF. The entire variable domain, with the rest obtained from reference TRBV19 and TRBJ1-4, is as follows: DGGITQSPKYLFRKEGQNVTLSCEQNLNHDAMYWYRQDPGQGLRLIYYSQIVNDFQKGDIAEGYSVSREKKESFPLTVTSAQKNPTAFYLCASSIQGAFEKLFFGSGTQLSVL.

The V and J genes are TRBV6-1 and TRBJ1-1; D is unresolved. The V end lost 3 bases, the J end lost 0 bases, and 8 bases lay between the germline ends. The V gene's germline CDR1 is MNHNS and CDR2 SASEGT. CDR3 length equals 14 residues. The CDR3 region has the DNA TGTGCCAGCAGTGACGGAGCCGTGAACACTGAAGCTTTCTTT. Translation gives CASSDGAVNTEAFF.

The CDR3 spells CATSREGSYTEAFF. The CDR3 DNA reads TGTGCCACCAGCAGGGAGGGAAGTTACACTGAAGCTTTCTTT. V gene TRBV15 combines with J gene TRBJ1-1; D is unclear. The CDR3 runs to 14 residues. CDR1 and CDR2 (germline): LNHNV, YYDKDF (reference sequence). V lost 3 bases and J 3 bases, leaving 11 bases between the germline ends.

About this clone: Other DNA sequences within the sample encode an identical CDR3. The chain combines TRBV28 with TRBJ2-3; 8 bases map to TRBD1. The CDR3 length is 15 residues. Germline V CDR1 and CDR2: MDHEN, SYDVKM. Trimming removed 6 bases from V and 6 bases from J; junction bases left unmatched: 11. The CDR3: CASSPTGTGRDTQYF. Here the CDR3 DNA reads TGTGCCAGCAGCCCAACCGGGACAGGCAGGGATACGCAGTATTTT. Variable domain in full (rest from reference TRBV28 and TRBJ2-3): DVKVTQSSRYLVKRTGEKVFLECVQDMDHENMFWYRQDPGLGLRLIYFSYDVKMKEKGDIPEGYSVSREKKERFSLILESASTNQTSMYLCASSPTGTGRDTQYFGPGTRLTVL.